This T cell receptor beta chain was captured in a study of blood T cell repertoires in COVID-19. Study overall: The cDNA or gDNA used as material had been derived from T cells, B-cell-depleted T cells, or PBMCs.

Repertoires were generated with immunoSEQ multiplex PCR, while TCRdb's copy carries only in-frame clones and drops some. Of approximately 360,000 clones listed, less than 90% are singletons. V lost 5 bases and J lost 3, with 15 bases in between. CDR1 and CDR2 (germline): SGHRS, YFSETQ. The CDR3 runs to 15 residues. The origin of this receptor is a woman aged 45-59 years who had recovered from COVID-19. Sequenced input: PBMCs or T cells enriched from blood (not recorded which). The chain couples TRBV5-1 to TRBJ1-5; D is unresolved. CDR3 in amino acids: CASRFSRSLNQPQHF. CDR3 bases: TGCGCCAGCAGATTCTCAAGGAGCCTCAATCAGCCCCAGCATTTT.